The next 18 T cell receptor beta chains were all read from a single sample in a study of cytomegalovirus exposure and HLA in healthy donors. Both 60 Vbeta primers and 13 Jbeta primers went into the PCR. Clones were sequenced by immunoSEQ multiplex PCR, and TCRdb holds only the in-frame ones, with some missing. The profile shows approximately 94,000 clones, approximately 80% of them singletons. Material for sequencing was PBMCs. All receptors derive from a man aged 25-45 years in good health and CMV-seropositive.

J is TRBJ1-1 and V is TRBV18, with D hard to call. Per germline, CDR1 KGHSH and CDR2 LQKENI. Trimming stripped 3 bases from V and 5 bases from J, with 13 bases between. This CDR3 spans 14 amino acids. CDR3 sequence (DNA): TGTGCCAGCTCACCCGAGAGGGTCCGGACTGAAGCTTTCTTT. Translation gives CASSPERVRTEAFF.

The chain links TRBV7-9 to TRBJ1-2, with D unclear. V dropped 7 bases and J dropped 6 bases, with 18 bases sitting between them. This CDR3 has 14 residues. Germline CDR1 is SEHNR and CDR2 is FQNEAQ (reference sequence). This CDR3 is CASTPVPGGDGYTF. DNA of the CDR3: TGTGCCAGCACCCCTGTCCCGGGTGGCGATGGCTACACCTTC.

J is TRBJ2-1 and V is TRBV2; TRBD2 aligns across 7 bases. J gave up 3 bases and V 8 bases, and 16 bases lay outside the gene matches. CDR1 SNHLY and CDR2 FYNNEI come from the germline V gene. This CDR3 has 17 amino acids. The CDR3 region has the DNA TGTGCCAGCCACCGGAAGGGCGGGAGTCTTGTCTACAATGAGCAGTTCTTC. It encodes CASHRKGGSLVYNEQFF.

This clone showed up just a few times. J is TRBJ1-3 and V is TRBV6-5, with 9 bases fitting TRBD1. V lost 10 bases and J lost 1; bases outside the gene matches: 8. Per germline, CDR1 MNHEY and CDR2 SVGAGI. This CDR3 is built from 15 residues. CDR3 region: CATLGQGQSGNTIYF. Written as DNA, the CDR3 is TGTGCCACCTTGGGACAGGGACAATCTGGAAACACCATATATTTT.

This clone has only one observation. The V call is TRBV4-3, the J call TRBJ2-7, with 8 bases identical to TRBD2. V gave up 2 bases and J gave up 2 bases; unmatched junction bases: 11. Germline-derived CDR1 and CDR2 are LGHNA and YSLEER. The CDR3 spans 17 residues. CDR3 DNA sequence: TGCGCCAGCAGCCAAACTAGCCTAGCGGGCCCAACCTACGAGCAGTACTTC. Amino acid sequence: CASSQTSLAGPTYEQYF.

The V gene is TRBV5-1, the J gene TRBJ1-5, with 7 nucleotides matching TRBD1. The germline gives CDR1 SGHRS, CDR2 YFSETQ. V lost 3 bases and J lost 2; bases outside the gene matches: 2. This CDR3 is 14 amino acids long. CDR3 DNA sequence: TGCGCCAGCAGCTCCAGGGGGGGCAATCAGCCCCAGCATTTT. This translates into CASSSRGGNQPQHF.

On this clone: Other DNA sequences in the same sample also yield this CDR3. The rearrangement joins TRBV7-6 to TRBJ2-7; 10 nucleotides line up with TRBD2. Trimming removed 5 bases from V and 3 bases from J; junction bases left unmatched: 10. CDR3 size: 16 residues. The germline V gene encodes CDR1 SGHVS and CDR2 FNYEAQ. In nucleotides, the CDR3 is TGTGCCAGCAGCCCCCTAAGGGCTAGCGGGAGCTACGAGCAGTACTTC. It codes for CASSPLRASGSYEQYF.

The rearrangement joins TRBV5-1 to TRBJ2-1, with D tentatively TRBD2 (6 bases). The CDR3 loop spans 12 amino acids. Trimming shortened V by 0 bases and J by 12 bases, and 10 bases separated the two germline ends. CDR1 is SGHRS, CDR2 YFSETQ, per germline. The CDR3 sequence: CASSLDWRGQFF. CDR3 DNA sequence: TGCGCCAGCAGCTTGGATTGGAGGGGGCAGTTCTTC.

The chain carries TRBV7-9 and TRBJ2-1, with D unclear. The CDR3 consists of 17 residues. Trimming shortened V by 1 base and J by 0 bases, and 13 bases separated the two germline ends. Per the germline V gene, CDR1 is SEHNR and CDR2 is FQNEAQ (reference sequence). The chain's CDR3 is CASSLGGGLSSYNEQFF. The CDR3 DNA reads TGTGCCAGCAGCTTAGGTGGCGGCCTAAGCTCCTACAATGAGCAGTTCTTC.

In this sample, this clone turned up once. This sequence joins TRBV28 and TRBJ1-3, with 8 bases that match TRBD1. The CDR3 is 17 amino acids. Germline V gives CDR1 MDHEN, CDR2 SYDVKM. Losses at the gene ends were 5 bases for V and 0 bases for J; bases not matched to a gene: 9. The CDR3 DNA follows: TGTGCCAGCAGTCCTCAAGAAACAGGGGGCTCTGGAAACACCATATATTTT. It yields the protein CASSPQETGGSGNTIYF.

This clone has just a few counts. This sequence joins TRBV7-6 and TRBJ2-7; 7 nucleotides line up with TRBD2. The junction had 10 bases not matched to a gene; V was cut back by 5 bases and J by 3 bases. Germline V gene data show CDR1 as SGHVS and CDR2 as FNYEAQ. This CDR3 contains 15 residues. The chain's CDR3 is CASSPGFGEGYEQYF. The DNA of the CDR3 is TGTGCCAGCAGCCCCGGATTTGGGGAGGGCTACGAGCAGTACTTC.

V is TRBV7-2 and J is TRBJ2-7, with D possibly being TRBD2 (6 bases). V was shortened by 5 bases and J by 11 bases, with 16 bases between the two germline ends. The V gene's germline CDR1 is SGHTA and CDR2 FQGNSA. CDR3 length: 12 residues. The CDR3 DNA reads as TGTGCCAGCAGCAGGGACTTTACCGACGAGTACTTC. Translated, it gives CASSRDFTDEYF.

The rearrangement links TRBV7-9 to TRBJ1-5, with a possible D match to TRBD1 (6 bases). The CDR3 extends over 14 amino acids. V was trimmed by 5 bases and J by 3 bases, leaving 11 bases between them. Germline V lookup: CDR1 SEHNR, CDR2 FQNEAQ (reference sequence). This CDR3 is CASSLGQLNQPQHF. The CDR3 bases are TGTGCCAGCAGCCTTGGACAGCTCAATCAGCCCCAGCATTTT. Combining the CDR3 with reference TRBV7-9 and TRBJ1-5 gives the whole variable domain DTGVSQNPRHKITKRGQNVTFRCDPISEHNRLYWYRQTLGQGPEFLTYFQNEAQLEKSRLLSDRFSAERPKGSFSTLEIQRTEQGDSAMYLCASSLGQLNQPQHFGDGTRLSIL.

This clone was detected a few times. V is TRBV28 and J is TRBJ1-1; a weak D match, TRBD1 (5 bases). Germline loops: CDR1 MDHEN, CDR2 SYDVKM. The CDR3 is 11 residues long. Deletions cut 7 bases from V and 6 bases from J, with 9 bases between. The CDR3: CASIGVAEAFF. For the CDR3, the DNA is TGTGCCAGCATAGGGGTGGCTGAAGCTTTCTTT.

CDR3 residues: CASSNYGTQIYGYTF. CDR3 bases: TGTGCCAGCAGCAATTACGGGACTCAAATCTATGGCTACACCTTC. The chain links TRBV28 to TRBJ1-2, with D maybe TRBD1 (5 bases). Germline V CDR1 and CDR2: MDHEN, SYDVKM. The CDR3 length is 15 residues. Trimming took off 6 bases at V and 4 bases at J, with 18 bases between the two ends.

The rearrangement links TRBV2 to TRBJ2-6; D gene uncertain. Trimming stripped 3 bases from V and 2 bases from J, with 5 bases between. The CDR3 totals 14 residues. Germline V gene data show CDR1 as SNHLY and CDR2 as FYNNEI. CDR3 sequence reads: CASSDSAGANVLTF. The CDR3 nucleotides read TGTGCCAGCAGTGATAGTGCTGGGGCCAACGTCCTGACTTTC.

This sequence joins TRBV27 and TRBJ1-1; 7 nucleotides line up with TRBD1. The germline CDR1 and CDR2 sequences are MNHEY and SMNVEV (reference sequence). The CDR3 has 15 amino acids. V shed 0 bases and J 1 base; nucleotides not matched to a gene: 2. CDR3 coding DNA: TGTGCCAGCAGTTTATCGGGACAGTGGAACACTGAAGCTTTCTTT. Encoded protein: CASSLSGQWNTEAFF.

The CDR3 sequence is CASHITAGGNEQFF. The CDR3 DNA sequence: TGTGCCAGTCATATTACAGCGGGAGGGAATGAGCAGTTCTTC. The chain joins TRBV2 to TRBJ2-1; 10 bases map to TRBD2. The CDR3 contains 14 residues. V shed 9 bases, J shed 7 bases, and the junction held 9 bases outside the gene matches. CDR1 is SNHLY, CDR2 FYNNEI, per germline.